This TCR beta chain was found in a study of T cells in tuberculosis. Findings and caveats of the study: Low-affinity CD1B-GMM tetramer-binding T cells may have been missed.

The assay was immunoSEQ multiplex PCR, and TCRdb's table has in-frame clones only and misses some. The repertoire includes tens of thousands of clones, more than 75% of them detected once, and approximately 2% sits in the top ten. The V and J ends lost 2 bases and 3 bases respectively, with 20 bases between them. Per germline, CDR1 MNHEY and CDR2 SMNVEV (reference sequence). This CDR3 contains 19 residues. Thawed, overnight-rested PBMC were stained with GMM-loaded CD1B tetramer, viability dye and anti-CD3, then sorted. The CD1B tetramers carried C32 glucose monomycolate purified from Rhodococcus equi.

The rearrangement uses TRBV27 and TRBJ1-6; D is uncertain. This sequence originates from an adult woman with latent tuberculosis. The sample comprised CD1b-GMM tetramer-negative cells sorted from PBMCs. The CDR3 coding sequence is TGTGCCAGCAGTTTAGGAGGGAGGAATGGAGGTGGCTATAATTCACCCCTCCACTTT. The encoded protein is CASSLGGRNGGGYNSPLHF.